These 11 T cell receptor beta chains came from one sample sequenced in a study of cytomegalovirus exposure and HLA in healthy donors. The PCR ran on 60 Vbeta and 13 Jbeta primers. Libraries were prepared by immunoSEQ multiplex PCR; TCRdb keeps only in-frame clonotypes and omits some of them. The sample contains 110,000 to 150,000 clones, around 72% of which appear only once. The sequencing input was PBMCs. The receptors were gathered from a man between 35 and 55 years old in good health and CMV-seronegative.

The genes are TRBV19 and TRBJ2-7; no definite D call. V gave up 2 bases and J gave up 5 bases, with 10 bases separating them. CDR3 length equals 13 residues. Germline lookup yields CDR1 LNHDA and CDR2 SQIVND (reference sequence). The CDR3 DNA is TGTGCCAGTAGTATAAGTGGAGTAAACGAGCAGTACTTC. Its translation: CASSISGVNEQYF.

This chain links TRBV2 with TRBJ1-2; D is ambiguous. Germline loops: CDR1 SNHLY, CDR2 FYNNEI. This CDR3 spans 11 amino acids. V shed 7 bases and J shed 2 bases, with 5 bases lying between them. The CDR3 coding sequence is TGTGCCAGCACAAAAAACTATGGCTACACCTTC. It translates to CASTKNYGYTF.

V and J are TRBV7-2 and TRBJ2-7; D gene uncertain. The V gene lost 5 bases and the J gene lost 7 bases, with 9 bases spanning the gap. The CDR3 totals 11 residues. In germline, CDR1 is SGHTA, CDR2 FQGNSA. The CDR3 is CASSASGEQYF. The CDR3 nucleotides are TGTGCCAGCAGCGCTTCAGGAGAGCAGTACTTC.

The chain has TRBV5-1 and TRBJ2-7; D is unresolved. This CDR3 spans 13 amino acids. Germline CDR1 is SGHRS and CDR2 is YFSETQ. V was cut by 4 bases and J by 1 base, with 9 bases left in between. CDR3 sequence: CASSPTISYEQYF. The CDR3 DNA reads as TGCGCCAGCAGCCCGACAATATCCTACGAGCAGTACTTC.

V is TRBV5-1 and J is TRBJ2-5; 16 nucleotides align to TRBD2. Germline-derived CDR1 and CDR2 are SGHRS and YFSETQ. J lost 2 bases, V lost 4 bases, and 5 bases had no gene match. This CDR3 has 17 amino acids. The CDR3 loop reads CASSRGLAGGRQETQYF. In nucleotides, the CDR3 is TGCGCCAGCAGCAGGGGACTAGCGGGAGGGAGACAAGAGACCCAGTACTTC. Complete variable domain (other parts from reference TRBV5-1 and TRBJ2-5): KAGVTQTPRYLIKTRGQQVTLSCSPISGHRSVSWYQQTPGQGLQFLFEYFSETQRNKGNFPGRFSGRQFSNSRSEMNVSTLELGDSALYLCASSRGLAGGRQETQYFGPGTRLLVL.

The V gene is TRBV5-1, the J gene TRBJ2-3; 7 positions match TRBD1. The trim removed 0 bases at V and 3 bases at J, leaving 7 bases unmatched. The CDR3 consists of 16 residues. The germline V gene encodes CDR1 SGHRS and CDR2 YFSETQ. CDR3 sequence reads: CASSLEGPGGTDTQYF. In nucleotides, the CDR3 is TGCGCCAGCAGCTTGGAGGGGCCAGGGGGAACAGATACGCAGTATTTT.

The rearrangement uses TRBV11-2 and TRBJ1-2; no firm D call. Germline-derived CDR1 and CDR2 are SGHAT and FQNNGV. Trimming took off 0 bases at V and 4 bases at J, with 9 bases between the two ends. CDR3 length equals 14 residues. As DNA, the CDR3 is TGTGCCAGCAGCTTAGACTTGCGGGCCTATGGCTACACCTTC. Translated, it gives CASSLDLRAYGYTF.

This sequence joins TRBV2 and TRBJ1-2; 9 nucleotides align to TRBD1. The CDR3 spans 13 residues. In germline, CDR1 is SNHLY, CDR2 FYNNEI. With 10 bases clipped from V and 3 bases from J, the junction kept 6 bases outside the gene matches. DNA of the CDR3: TGTGCCACGATGGGACAGGGCGACTATGGCTACACCTTC. Amino acid sequence: CATMGQGDYGYTF.

CDR3 nucleotides: TGTGCCACCAGCATCAACAGGGGGTCCGGGGAGCTGTTTTTT. Its translation is CATSINRGSGELFF. J is TRBJ2-2 and V is TRBV15, with 8 bases that match TRBD1. Germline V CDR1 and CDR2: LNHNV, YYDKDF (reference sequence). Trimming took 4 bases from V and 6 from J; bases not matched to a gene: 4. The CDR3 contains 14 residues.

CDR3 nucleotide sequence: TGCGCCAGCAGCCAAGGGGACACCTCTGGGAATGAAAAACTGTTTTTT. Translating it yields CASSQGDTSGNEKLFF. The V call is TRBV4-1, the J call TRBJ1-4; a weak D match, TRBD1 (6 bases). The V gene's germline CDR1 is MGHRA and CDR2 YSYEKL. Trimming stripped 1 base from V and 5 bases from J, with 14 bases between. This CDR3 is built from 16 residues.

V gene TRBV11-3 combines with J gene TRBJ2-1, with D possibly TRBD2 on 6 matching bases. CDR1 SGHNT and CDR2 YENEEA come from the germline V gene. V was shortened by 5 bases and J by 7 bases, with 12 bases between the two germline ends. This CDR3 is 13 amino acids long. CDR3 region: CASSVLSGNEQFF. Here the CDR3 DNA reads TGTGCCAGCAGCGTACTGAGCGGGAATGAGCAGTTCTTC.